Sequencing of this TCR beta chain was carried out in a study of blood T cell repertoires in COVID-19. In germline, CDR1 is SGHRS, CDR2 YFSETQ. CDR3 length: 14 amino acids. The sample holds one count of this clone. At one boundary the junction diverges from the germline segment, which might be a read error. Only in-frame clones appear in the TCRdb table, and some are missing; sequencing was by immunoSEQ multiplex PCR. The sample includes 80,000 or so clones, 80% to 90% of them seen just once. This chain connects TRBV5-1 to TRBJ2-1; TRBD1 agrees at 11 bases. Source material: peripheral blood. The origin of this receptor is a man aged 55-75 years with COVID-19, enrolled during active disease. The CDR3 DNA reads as TGCGCCAGCAGCGACCGGACAGGGGGCGCCGTGGGGGTCTTC. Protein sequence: CASSDRTGGAVGVF.